These T cell receptor beta chains were read from a single sample in a study of cytomegalovirus exposure and HLA in healthy donors. Assay used: immunoSEQ multiplex PCR; TCRdb lists only in-frame clones, some missing. This sample has fewer than 200,000 clones, with around 80% found just once. Specimen: PBMCs. These receptors were collected from a girl aged 2 to 9 in good health and CMV-seropositive. The CDR3 runs from the conserved cysteine through the conserved F or W. Each record gives: D gene, V gene, J gene, clone size, CDR3 DNA, CDR3 protein. The D gene is left open where the match is weak. Some rows have no size entry. The others give once, few or many, or a class for an expanded clone.

TRBD1,TRBV5-1,TRBJ1-2,NA,TGCGCCAGCAGCGGCATAGACAGGGCACTTGGCTACACCTTC,CASSGIDRALGYTF
NA,TRBV4-1,TRBJ2-3,NA,TGCGCCAGCAGCCAAGATCAGGGGACAGATACGCAGTATTTT,CASSQDQGTDTQYF
NA,TRBV19,TRBJ1-2,NA,TGTGCCTCTAACAACTATGGCTACACCTTC,CASNNYGYTF
NA,TRBV5-1,TRBJ2-1,NA,TGCGCCAGCAGCTTGGCTTCCGGACATCCAAATGAGCAGTTCTTC,CASSLASGHPNEQFF
NA,TRBV13,TRBJ2-3,once,TGTGCCAGCAGCTTACTGGTGACAGGGGAGGGTACGCAGTATTTT,CASSLLVTGEGTQYF
TRBD1,TRBV2,TRBJ1-4,few,TGTGCCAGCAGTGGACAGGGGGGTGAAAAACTGTTTTTT,CASSGQGGEKLFF
NA,TRBV13,TRBJ1-1,few,TGTGCCAGCAGCTTAGTGGCGGGGCGCACTGAAGCTTTCTTT,CASSLVAGRTEAFF
NA,TRBV30,TRBJ1-3,NA,TGTGCCTGGATTCGGGCTGGAAACACCATATATTTT,CAWIRAGNTIYF
TRBD1,TRBV5-1,TRBJ1-2,NA,TGCGCCAGTGGGAAGGGACAGGGGTTTAAGGACACCTTC,CASGKGQGFKDTF
NA,TRBV28,TRBJ1-2,NA,TGTGCCAGCAGCCTTTCTGCAGGGGCTAACTATGGCTACACCTTC,CASSLSAGANYGYTF
NA,TRBV9,TRBJ2-1,NA,TGTGCCAGCAGCCCTTTCGGCTACAATGAGCAGTTCTTC,CASSPFGYNEQFF
TRBD2,TRBV11-2,TRBJ2-6,NA,TGTGCCAGCAGCTCCCGGACTAGCGGAGAAGCGGGGGCCAACGTCCTGACTTTC,CASSSRTSGEAGANVLTF
TRBD2,TRBV7-9,TRBJ2-1,NA,TGTGCCAGCAGCTTACTAGCGGGACTCTACAATGAGCAGTTCTTC,CASSLLAGLYNEQFF
NA,TRBV10-3,TRBJ1-1,NA,TGTGCCATCAGTGAGTACCCGCCGGGGGACACTGAAGCTTTCTTT,CAISEYPPGDTEAFF
TRBD2,TRBV25-1,TRBJ2-1,NA,TGTGCCAGCAGTCGAGGGACTAGCGGCTACAATGAGCAGTTCTTC,CASSRGTSGYNEQFF
TRBD1,TRBV27,TRBJ2-6,NA,TGTGCCAGCAGTGACCGACAGGGGAGGAGTGGGGCCAACGTCCTGACTTTC,CASSDRQGRSGANVLTF
TRBD1,TRBV28,TRBJ2-2,once,TGTGCCAGCAGTCGATTTATTCAGGGGGCCGGGGAGCTGTTTTTT,CASSRFIQGAGELFF
TRBD2,TRBV30,TRBJ2-3,NA,TGTGCCTGGAGTGTAGGATCTTTCTCTTGGCGGGGGAACACAGATACGCAGTATTTT,CAWSVGSFSWRGNTDTQYF
NA,TRBV27,TRBJ1-4,NA,TGTGCCAGCAGTTTATGGGAGGGACTGTGGCCTACTAATGAAAAACTGTTTTTT,CASSLWEGLWPTNEKLFF
TRBD1,TRBV4-1,TRBJ1-4,few,TGCGCCAGCAGCCTTTCTGGAACAGGGGGTTCTATTGAAAAACTGTTTTTT,CASSLSGTGGSIEKLFF
NA,TRBV6-1,TRBJ2-7,NA,TGTGCCAGCAGTAGACAGGCTTACGAGCAGTACTTC,CASSRQAYEQYF
TRBD1,TRBV5-1,TRBJ2-1,NA,TGCGCCAGCAGCCGGACAGGGGGACCATACAATGAGCAGTTCTTC,CASSRTGGPYNEQFF
TRBD2,TRBV30,TRBJ2-2,NA,TGTGCCTGGAGCACACCGGGGGGGACCGGGGAGCTGTTTTTT,CAWSTPGGTGELFF
TRBD1,TRBV5-8,TRBJ1-5,NA,TGTGCCAGCAGCGTGTGGGAGAGGCACCCAGAGGACAGGTCTCAGCCCCAGCATTTT,CASSVWERHPEDRSQPQHF
NA,TRBV10-3,TRBJ1-1,NA,TGTGCCATCAGTGAGGGAGGGGAAGCTTTCTTT,CAISEGGEAFF
NA,TRBV5-1,TRBJ2-7,NA,TGCGCCAGCAGCTTAGGACTAACCCAAACCTACGAGCAGTACTTC,CASSLGLTQTYEQYF
NA,TRBV6-5,TRBJ2-7,NA,TGTGCCAGCAGTAACTATGGGGGCAGGGGCGAGCAGTACTTC,CASSNYGGRGEQYF
NA,TRBV25-1,TRBJ1-1,few,TGTGCCAGCAGGAGGGACACCGAAGCTTTCTTT,CASRRDTEAFF
TRBD1,TRBV28,TRBJ2-1,NA,TGTGCCAGCACCGTAAGGGACAGGGCCAATGAGCAGTTCTTC,CASTVRDRANEQFF
NA,TRBV19,TRBJ2-7,NA,TGTGCCAGTAGACGGACAGCGTCCTACGAGCAGTACTTC,CASRRTASYEQYF
TRBD1,TRBV11-2,TRBJ1-2,NA,TGTGCCAGTCGACCGGGACAGAGTTCTAACTATGGCTACACCTTC,CASRPGQSSNYGYTF
NA,TRBV6-1,TRBJ2-4,NA,TGTGCCAGCAGTGAAGCGCCCCCAATTCGGGACATTCAGTACTTC,CASSEAPPIRDIQYF
TRBD1,TRBV30,TRBJ2-7,NA,TGTGCCTGGACTGCCCCCGGGACAGTAAGAACCTACGAGCAGTACTTC,CAWTAPGTVRTYEQYF
NA,TRBV10-3,TRBJ2-2,few,TGTGCCATCTCCGACAGGACCGGGGAGCTGTTTTTT,CAISDRTGELFF
NA,TRBV15,TRBJ2-1,NA,TGTGCCACCAGCCCGGGCTCGGGAGAGGAGTTCTTC,CATSPGSGEEFF
NA,TRBV27,TRBJ1-5,NA,TGTGCCAGCAGTTCCCTCCGAGGGCATAGCAATCAGCCCCAGCATTTT,CASSSLRGHSNQPQHF
TRBD1,TRBV6-4,TRBJ1-5,NA,TGTGCCAGCAGTGACTCGAGCTTTCTGACAGGGGCTTTGGCCCAGCATTTT,CASSDSSFLTGALAQHF
TRBD1,TRBV25-1,TRBJ2-1,NA,TGTGCCAGCAGTGAACGACAGGGGCGGACGTTCTTC,CASSERQGRTFF
NA,TRBV30,TRBJ1-2,NA,TGTGCCTGGAGTGCAACTTATGGCTACACCTTC,CAWSATYGYTF
TRBD1,TRBV7-8,TRBJ2-7,once,TGTGCCAGCAACCGGGACAGGGGGCTCCGCGAGCAGTACTTC,CASNRDRGLREQYF
TRBD2,TRBV6-6,TRBJ2-7,NA,TGTGCCAGCAGTCGAGCGGGAGTGTACGAGCAGTACTTC,CASSRAGVYEQYF
NA,TRBV11-2,TRBJ2-3,NA,TGTGCCAGCAGCGCTCAGATCAGGGTAGCTAGCACAGATACGCAGTATTTT,CASSAQIRVASTDTQYF
NA,TRBV27,TRBJ2-3,NA,TGTGCCAGCAGTTTCTTTCAACTAGCTGGGGCCACAGATACGCAGTATTTT,CASSFFQLAGATDTQYF
NA,TRBV2,TRBJ2-7,NA,TGTGCCAGCACCCTCCGTACAGCCCTACCCTACGAGCAGTACTTC,CASTLRTALPYEQYF
NA,TRBV2,TRBJ1-2,NA,TGTGCCAGCAGTGTGGCGGGGGGAACCTATGGCTACACCTTC,CASSVAGGTYGYTF
NA,TRBV10-3,TRBJ1-1,few,TGTGCCACCGGGGGAGTGAACACTGAAGCTTTCTTT,CATGGVNTEAFF
TRBD1,TRBV5-6,TRBJ2-7,NA,TGTGCCAGCAGGCCCCGGGACAGGGGATTCTACGAGCAGTACTTC,CASRPRDRGFYEQYF
TRBD1,TRBV10-3,TRBJ1-2,NA,TGTGCCATCAATACCGGGACAGGGGTTAGATATGGCTACACCTTC,CAINTGTGVRYGYTF
NA,TRBV2,TRBJ1-4,NA,TGTGCCAGCAGGACAGACGGGACACCTAATGAAAAACTGTTTTTT,CASRTDGTPNEKLFF
TRBD1,TRBV6-5,TRBJ1-6,few,TGTGCCAGCAGTACCCGGGACAGGGGACCTCTCCACTTT,CASSTRDRGPLHF
NA,TRBV30,TRBJ2-1,NA,TGTGCCTGGAGTGGGACTTATGAGCAGTTCTTC,CAWSGTYEQFF